The 8 T cell receptor beta chains below all came from one sample that was sequenced in a study of patients and donors after allogeneic stem cell transplantation. TCRdb called the RT-PCR reads again in MiXCR, with one record for every CDR3 protein. The table records fewer than 75,000 distinct CDR3 sequences, 13% of them present only once. The sequenced sample consisted of blood, either unsorted or a sorted T cell fraction (not recorded which). These receptors originate from a human donor who was either an allogeneic HSCT recipient or a stem cell or donor lymphocyte infusion donor (not recorded which). It is not recorded whose cells these are; they may come from a transplant donor.

The chain is built from TRBV2 and TRBJ2-2; D is ambiguous. The germline gives CDR1 SNHLY, CDR2 FYNNEI. The CDR3 is 12 residues long. The V end was cut by 4 bases, the J end by 6 bases, with 6 bases between. The CDR3 bases are TGTGCCAGCAGTGCCGGAGCCGGGGAGCTGTTTTTT. As protein: CASSAGAGELFF. Complete variable domain (other parts from reference TRBV2 and TRBJ2-2): EPEVTQTPSHQVTQMGQEVILRCVPISNHLYFYWYRQILGQKVEFLVSFYNNEISEKSEIFDDQFSVERPDGSNFTLKIRSTKLEDSAMYFCASSAGAGELFFGEGSRLTVL.

This clonotype showed up many times. This rearrangement joins TRBV7-9 to TRBJ1-1, with D unclear. Germline lookup yields CDR1 SEHNR and CDR2 FQNEAQ (reference sequence). V dropped 1 base and J dropped 6 bases, with 6 bases sitting between them. The CDR3 extends over 12 amino acids. CDR3 in DNA: TGTGCCAGCAGCTTAGAGGGATCTGAAGCTTTCTTT. This gives the protein CASSLEGSEAFF.

This clonotype was recorded a few times. This chain joins TRBV19 and TRBJ1-1; the match to TRBD1 covers 7 bases. This CDR3 comprises 15 residues. Trimming took 3 bases from V and 2 from J; bases not matched to a gene: 6. Per the germline V gene, CDR1 is LNHDA and CDR2 is SQIVND (reference sequence). In DNA, the CDR3 is TGTGCCAGTAGTATGTGGGGAGGGGGCAACACTGAAGCTTTCTTT. Translated: CASSMWGGGNTEAFF.

This clonotype was found once. The genes are TRBV6-2 or TRBV6-3 and TRBJ2-2; 10 bases match TRBD2. The CDR3 consists of 18 residues. Looked up from germline, CDR1 is MNHEY and CDR2 is SVGEGT. V shed 0 bases and J 3 bases; nucleotides not matched to a gene: 7. The CDR3 loop reads CASSYSPSGSSDTGELFF. The DNA of the CDR3 is TGTGCCAGCAGTTACTCACCTAGCGGGAGTTCTGACACCGGGGAGCTGTTTTTT.

The J gene is TRBJ2-7, the V gene TRBV27; TRBD1 matches 11 bases. The V gene's germline CDR1 is MNHEY and CDR2 SMNVEV (reference sequence). This CDR3 region has 19 residues. The junction had 13 bases not matched to a gene; V was cut back by 0 bases and J by 3 bases. CDR3 sequence: CASSLSGQGATDRDYEQYF. CDR3 DNA sequence: TGTGCCAGCAGTTTATCCGGACAGGGGGCGACTGATCGTGACTACGAGCAGTACTTC.

The table lists this clonotype with a few counts. This chain links TRBV18 with TRBJ1-1, with D possibly being TRBD1 (6 bases). The CDR3 sequence is 15 residues long. V was shortened by 3 bases and J by 0 bases, with 11 bases between the two germline ends. The germline CDR1 and CDR2 sequences are KGHSH and LQKENI. CDR3 nucleotides: TGTGCCAGCTCACCGGCTGGACAGATGAACACTGAAGCTTTCTTT. Translated, it gives CASSPAGQMNTEAFF.

This clonotype was observed at least ten times. The chain links TRBV7-9 to TRBJ1-3; D remains unclear. The CDR3 runs to 15 residues. CDR1 is SEHNR and CDR2 is FQNEAQ in the germline V gene (reference sequence). The ends were cut back, 5 bases at V and 1 base at J, with 12 bases in the middle. The CDR3 region is CASSALTLSGNTIYF. The CDR3 region has the DNA TGTGCCAGCAGCGCTTTGACCTTATCTGGAAACACCATATATTTT.

This clonotype was observed many times. The gene calls are TRBV7-9 and TRBJ1-2; tentative D call: TRBD1 (5 bases). The CDR3 is 14 amino acids. CDR1 is SEHNR, CDR2 FQNEAQ, per germline (reference sequence). The V gene lost 5 bases and the J gene lost 4 bases, with 14 bases spanning the gap. The CDR3 nucleotides read TGTGCCAGCAGCCCCCCAGAGGGGTCCTATGGCTACACCTTC. Encoded protein: CASSPPEGSYGYTF.